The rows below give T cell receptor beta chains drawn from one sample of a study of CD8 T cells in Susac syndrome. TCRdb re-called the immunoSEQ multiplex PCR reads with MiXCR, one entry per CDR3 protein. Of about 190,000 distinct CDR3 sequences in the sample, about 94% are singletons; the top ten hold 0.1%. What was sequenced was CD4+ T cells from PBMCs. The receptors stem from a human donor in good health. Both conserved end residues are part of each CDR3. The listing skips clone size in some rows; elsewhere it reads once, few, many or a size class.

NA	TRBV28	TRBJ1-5	CASSLSGIDNQPQHF
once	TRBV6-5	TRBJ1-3	CASSYLGQTGSGNTIYF
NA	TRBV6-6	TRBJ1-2	CASSYSAGPGYTF
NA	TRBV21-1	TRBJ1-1	CASSKEGQGYTNTEAFF
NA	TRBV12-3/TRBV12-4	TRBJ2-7	CASSHSGSSTYEQYF
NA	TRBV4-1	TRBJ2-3	CASSQGLRADTQYF
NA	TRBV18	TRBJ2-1	CASSPPFQFQREDNEQFF
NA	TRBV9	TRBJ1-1	CASSVSLDTEAFF
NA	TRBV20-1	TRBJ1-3	CSAPGPAGNTIYF
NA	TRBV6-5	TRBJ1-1	CASSYSGGNTEAFF
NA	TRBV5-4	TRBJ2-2	CASSPRGSGELFF
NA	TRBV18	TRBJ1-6	CASSPPGGGTLHF
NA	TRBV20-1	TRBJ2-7	CSATGGLMIYEQYF
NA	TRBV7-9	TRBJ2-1	CASSRTSVNNEQFF
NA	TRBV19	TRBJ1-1	CASTLVGNTEAFF
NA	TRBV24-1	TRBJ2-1	CATSAPGYEQFF
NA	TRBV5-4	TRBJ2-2	CASSPTGGPGRTGELFF
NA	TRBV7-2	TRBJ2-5	CASSLQSRRGWETQYF
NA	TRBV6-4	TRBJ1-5	CASSDVPAYSNQPQHF
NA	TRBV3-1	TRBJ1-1	CASSQPGTGVNTEAFF
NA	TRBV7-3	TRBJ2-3	CASSLIPAGGTSTDTQYF
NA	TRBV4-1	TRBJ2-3	CASSQGGLAGAYTQYF
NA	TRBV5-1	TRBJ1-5	CASSPRQGLYSNQPQHF
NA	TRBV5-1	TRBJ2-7	CASSPGTIHEQYF
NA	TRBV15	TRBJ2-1	CATSRSQSPGDEQFF
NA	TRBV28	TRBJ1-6	CASSFLDSRGSAPLHF
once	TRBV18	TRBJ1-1	CASSYGQGTEAFF
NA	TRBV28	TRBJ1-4	CASSSPTTNEKLFF
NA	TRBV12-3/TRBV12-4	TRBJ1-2	CASMDWKGYTF
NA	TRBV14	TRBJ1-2	CASGQAGLAYGYTF
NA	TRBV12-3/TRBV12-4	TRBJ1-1	CASSLVAGEKAFF
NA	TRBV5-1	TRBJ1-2	CASSLSTAGYGYTF
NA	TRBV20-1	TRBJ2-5	CSARDPRKQQETQYF
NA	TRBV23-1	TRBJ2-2	CASSQSNGGRAAGELFF
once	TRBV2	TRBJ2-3	CASSPLYTQYF
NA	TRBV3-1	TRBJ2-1	CASSLWGAGPSYNEQFF
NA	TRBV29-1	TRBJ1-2	CSGSLGGSYTF